This is a list of T cell receptor beta chains from one sample in a study of T cell changes during pregnancy in multiple sclerosis. Assay: immunoSEQ multiplex PCR; the TCRdb copy retains only in-frame clones and omits some. Of about 57,000 clones listed, 80% to 90% are singletons. The input for sequencing was CD4+ T cells from peripheral blood mononuclear cells, taken in the third trimester of pregnancy. Receptors originate from a female donor with multiple sclerosis, enrolled in a pregnancy study. Each CDR3 is given with its conserved first and last residue. D genes are given only for firm matches. The size field is filled for only some rows; it gives once, few, many or a size class.

D	V	J	size	DNA	CDR3
-	TRBV7-2	TRBJ2-2	-	TGTGCCAGCAGAAAACAGGGCACGAACACCGGGGAGCTGTTTTTT	CASRKQGTNTGELFF
-	TRBV7-9	TRBJ1-5	few	TGTGCCAGCAGCCCAGAGACAGGTAATAGCAATCAGCCCCAGCATTTT	CASSPETGNSNQPQHF
-	TRBV19	TRBJ2-1	-	TGTGCCAGTAGTATTTTCCTCGGTGGGGCGGACAATGAGCAGTTCTTC	CASSIFLGGADNEQFF
TRBD2	TRBV6-5	TRBJ2-7	-	TGTGCCAGCAGTTACTCTGGCGGGAGTCCCTACGAGCAGTACTTC	CASSYSGGSPYEQYF
-	TRBV10-2	TRBJ2-2	-	TGCGCCAGCAGTTTACAAGCCGGGGAGCTGTTTTTT	CASSLQAGELFF
TRBD2	TRBV5-4	TRBJ2-3	-	TGTGCCAGCAGCCGCGGGGGAAGCACAGATACGCAGTATTTT	CASSRGGSTDTQYF
-	TRBV19	TRBJ1-2	-	TGTGCCAGTAGTATAGAAGGGACTCCTTATAACTATGGCTACACCTTC	CASSIEGTPYNYGYTF
-	TRBV2	TRBJ2-7	-	TGTGCCAGCAGTGTCGAGGACAGAGGAAAGCAGTACTTC	CASSVEDRGKQYF
-	TRBV27	TRBJ1-2	few	TGTGCCAGCAGTTCCCGGGCCCACAGGATAGGCTACACCTTC	CASSSRAHRIGYTF
TRBD1	TRBV7-2	TRBJ1-2	-	TGTGCCAGCAGCGCAACCGGGACAGCTCCTTGGGGCTACACCTTC	CASSATGTAPWGYTF
-	TRBV18	TRBJ1-6	-	TGTGCCAGCTCAGCTGAGGAGGGGAGAAGCTCACCCCTCCACTTT	CASSAEEGRSSPLHF
TRBD1	TRBV19	TRBJ1-5	-	TGTGCCATATCGGACAGGGGCGGTAGCAATCAGCCCCAGCATTTT	CAISDRGGSNQPQHF
TRBD2	TRBV5-1	TRBJ2-3	-	TGCGCCAGCAGACCCGGGACTAGCGATTCGGATACGCAGTATTTT	CASRPGTSDSDTQYF
-	TRBV5-1	TRBJ2-2	-	TGCGCCAGCATCGGGGGGAACACCGGGGAGCTGTTTTTT	CASIGGNTGELFF
TRBD2	TRBV7-8	TRBJ2-7	-	TGTGCCAGCACCGTGGGAGGGGAGAGCTTGGAGCAGTACTTC	CASTVGGESLEQYF
-	TRBV25-1	TRBJ2-3	-	TGTGCCAGCGGCACGGGAGATGGATCGCGCACAGATACGCAGTATTTT	CASGTGDGSRTDTQYF
TRBD2	TRBV11-2	TRBJ2-3	once	TGTGCCAGCAGCTTCCTAGCGGAGCGCACAGATACGCAGTATTTT	CASSFLAERTDTQYF
-	TRBV10-3	TRBJ2-7	-	TGTGCCATCCGCCAGGCGACCGACGAGCAGTACTTC	CAIRQATDEQYF
-	TRBV7-9	TRBJ2-4	-	TGTGCCAGCAGCCAGGCAGGGGATCAGTACTTC	CASSQAGDQYF
-	TRBV5-6	TRBJ1-2	-	TGTGCCAGCAGCTTGGCACAGGTCTACTATGGCTACACCTTC	CASSLAQVYYGYTF
TRBD1	TRBV6-5	TRBJ1-2	-	TGTGCCAGCAGTTTGGACAGGGCCAACTATGGCTACACCTTC	CASSLDRANYGYTF
TRBD1	TRBV29-1	TRBJ1-1	-	TGCAGCGCGCCGGGACAGGGGACTGTTTATGAAGCTTTCTTT	CSAPGQGTVYEAFF
TRBD2	TRBV9	TRBJ2-7	-	TGTGCCAGCAGCGTAGAATTGGGACTAGCGGGAGTGGGCGAGCAGTACTTC	CASSVELGLAGVGEQYF
-	TRBV19	TRBJ1-2	-	TGTGCCAGCGATATAGGACATCCGTCTAACTATGGCTACACCTTC	CASDIGHPSNYGYTF
-	TRBV25-1	TRBJ2-6	-	TGTGCCAGCAGTATACTTCCTGGACAAAGTCGGGCCAACGTCCTGACTTTC	CASSILPGQSRANVLTF
-	TRBV6-1	TRBJ1-6	few	TGTGCCAGCAGTCGAGTTCCGGGAGAAACTTCACCCCTCCACTTT	CASSRVPGETSPLHF
TRBD1	TRBV25-1	TRBJ2-7	-	TGTGCCAGCAGCAACGGACAGGGCGCGTGGGAGCAGTACTTC	CASSNGQGAWEQYF
-	TRBV7-7	TRBJ2-5	once	TGTGCCAGCAGCCGAGAGTACCAAGAGACCCAGTACTTC	CASSREYQETQYF
TRBD1	TRBV25-1	TRBJ1-1	-	TGTGCCAGCAGTGAATGGACAGGGAGGACTGAAGCTTTCTTT	CASSEWTGRTEAFF
TRBD2	TRBV2	TRBJ2-7	once	TGTGCCAGCAGTGAAAGGGTAGCGGGGGGCCGGGACGAGCAGTACTTC	CASSERVAGGRDEQYF
TRBD1	TRBV29-1	TRBJ1-2	once	TGCAGCGACCCGCCGGGACAGATAGATGGCTACACCTTC	CSDPPGQIDGYTF
-	TRBV9	TRBJ1-4	-	TGTGCCAGCAGCGTAGTAGTTGGGGCGAATGAAAAACTGTTTTTT	CASSVVVGANEKLFF